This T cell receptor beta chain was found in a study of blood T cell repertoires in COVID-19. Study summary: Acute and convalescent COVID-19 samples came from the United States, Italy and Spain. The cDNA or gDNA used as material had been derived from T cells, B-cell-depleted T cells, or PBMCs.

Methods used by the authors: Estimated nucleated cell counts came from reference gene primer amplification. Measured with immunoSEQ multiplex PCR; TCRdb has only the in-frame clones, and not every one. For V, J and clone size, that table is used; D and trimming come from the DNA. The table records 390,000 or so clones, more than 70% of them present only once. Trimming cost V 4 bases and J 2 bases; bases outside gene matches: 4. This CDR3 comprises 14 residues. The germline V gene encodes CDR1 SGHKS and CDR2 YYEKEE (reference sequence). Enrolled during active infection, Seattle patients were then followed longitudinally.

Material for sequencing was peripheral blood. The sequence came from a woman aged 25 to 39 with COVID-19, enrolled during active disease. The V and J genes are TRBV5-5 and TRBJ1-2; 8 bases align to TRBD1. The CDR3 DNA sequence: TGTGCCAGCAGCCAGGACAGGGAGAACTATGGCTACACCTTC. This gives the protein CASSQDRENYGYTF.